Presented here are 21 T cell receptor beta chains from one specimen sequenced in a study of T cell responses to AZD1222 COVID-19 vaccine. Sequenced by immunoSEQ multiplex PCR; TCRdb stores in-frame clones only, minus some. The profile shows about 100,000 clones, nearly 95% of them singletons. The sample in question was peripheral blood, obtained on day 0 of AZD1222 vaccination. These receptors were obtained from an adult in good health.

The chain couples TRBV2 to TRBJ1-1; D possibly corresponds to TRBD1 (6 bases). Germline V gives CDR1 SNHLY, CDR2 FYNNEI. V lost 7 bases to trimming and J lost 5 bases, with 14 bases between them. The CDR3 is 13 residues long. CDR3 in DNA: TGTGCCAGCACGGGGGGCGTGGGGACTGAAGCTTTCTTT. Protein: CASTGGVGTEAFF.

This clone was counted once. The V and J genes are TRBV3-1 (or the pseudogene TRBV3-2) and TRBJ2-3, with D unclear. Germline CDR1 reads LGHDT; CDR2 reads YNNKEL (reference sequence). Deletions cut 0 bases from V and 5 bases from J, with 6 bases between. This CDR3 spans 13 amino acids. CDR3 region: CASSQEFLDTQYF. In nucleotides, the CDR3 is TGTGCCAGCAGCCAAGAGTTTTTAGATACGCAGTATTTT.

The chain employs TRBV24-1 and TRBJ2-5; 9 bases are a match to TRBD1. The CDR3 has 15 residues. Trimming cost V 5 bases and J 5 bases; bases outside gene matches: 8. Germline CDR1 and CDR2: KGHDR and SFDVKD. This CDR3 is CATSGPDRGLETQYF. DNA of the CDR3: TGTGCCACCAGTGGTCCGGACAGGGGTCTGGAGACCCAGTACTTC.

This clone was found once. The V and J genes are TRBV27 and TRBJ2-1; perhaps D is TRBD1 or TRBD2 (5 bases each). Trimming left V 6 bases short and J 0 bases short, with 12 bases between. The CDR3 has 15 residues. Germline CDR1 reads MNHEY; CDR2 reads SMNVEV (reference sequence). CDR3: CASSQGTSSYNEQFF. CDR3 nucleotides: TGTGCCAGCAGCCAGGGCACTAGCTCCTACAATGAGCAGTTCTTC.

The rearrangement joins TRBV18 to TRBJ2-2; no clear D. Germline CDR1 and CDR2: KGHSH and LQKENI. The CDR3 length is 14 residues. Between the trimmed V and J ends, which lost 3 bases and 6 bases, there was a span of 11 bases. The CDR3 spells CASSPENVAGELFF. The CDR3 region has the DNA TGTGCCAGCTCACCGGAGAACGTGGCCGGGGAGCTGTTTTTT.

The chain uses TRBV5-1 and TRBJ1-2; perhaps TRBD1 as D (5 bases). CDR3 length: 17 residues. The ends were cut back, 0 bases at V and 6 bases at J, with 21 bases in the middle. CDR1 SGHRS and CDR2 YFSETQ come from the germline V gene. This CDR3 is CASSLGQVGGNLDGYTF. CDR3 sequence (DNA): TGCGCCAGCAGCTTGGGGCAGGTTGGGGGAAACTTGGATGGCTACACCTTC. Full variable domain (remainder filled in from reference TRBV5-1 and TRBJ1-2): KAGVTQTPRYLIKTRGQQVTLSCSPISGHRSVSWYQQTPGQGLQFLFEYFSETQRNKGNFPGRFSGRQFSNSRSEMNVSTLELGDSALYLCASSLGQVGGNLDGYTFGSGTRLTVV.

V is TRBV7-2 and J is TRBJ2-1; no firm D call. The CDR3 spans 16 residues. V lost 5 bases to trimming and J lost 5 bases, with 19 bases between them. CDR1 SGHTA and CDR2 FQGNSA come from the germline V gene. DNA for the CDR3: TGTGCCAGCAGCCCGAAAGCCCCCACTTCCGACAATGAGCAGTTCTTC. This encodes CASSPKAPTSDNEQFF.

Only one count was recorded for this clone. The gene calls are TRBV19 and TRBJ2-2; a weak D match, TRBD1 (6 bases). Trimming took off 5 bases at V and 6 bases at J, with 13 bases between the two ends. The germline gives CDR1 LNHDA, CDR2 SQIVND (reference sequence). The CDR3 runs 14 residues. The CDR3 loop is CASSLTGYAGELFF. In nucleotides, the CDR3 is TGTGCCAGTAGTCTAACAGGGTATGCCGGGGAGCTGTTTTTT.

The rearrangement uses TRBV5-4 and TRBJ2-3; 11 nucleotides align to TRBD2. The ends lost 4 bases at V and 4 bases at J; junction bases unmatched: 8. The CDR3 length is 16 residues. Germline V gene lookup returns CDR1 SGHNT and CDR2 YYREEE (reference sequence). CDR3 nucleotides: TGTGCCAGCAGCCTGAGAGTAGCGGGAGGGGCAGATACGCAGTATTTT. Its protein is CASSLRVAGGADTQYF.

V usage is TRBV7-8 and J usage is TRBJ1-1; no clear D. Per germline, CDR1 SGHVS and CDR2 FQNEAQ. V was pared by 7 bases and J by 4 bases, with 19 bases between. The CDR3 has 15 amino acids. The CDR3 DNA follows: TGTGCCAGCACCACCCAAGGCGGAGGCGGCACTGAAGCTTTCTTT. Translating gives CASTTQGGGGTEAFF.

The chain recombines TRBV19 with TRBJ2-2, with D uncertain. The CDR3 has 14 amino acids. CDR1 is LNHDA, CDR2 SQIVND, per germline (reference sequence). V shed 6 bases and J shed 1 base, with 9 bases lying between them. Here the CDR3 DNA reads TGTGCCAGTAGAAGCCCAGGGAACACCGGGGAGCTGTTTTTT. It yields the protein CASRSPGNTGELFF.

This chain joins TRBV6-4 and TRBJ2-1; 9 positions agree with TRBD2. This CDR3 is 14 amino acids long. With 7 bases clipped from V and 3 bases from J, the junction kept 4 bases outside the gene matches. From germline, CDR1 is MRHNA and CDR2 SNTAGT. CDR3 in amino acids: CASKEREDYNEQFF. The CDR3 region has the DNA TGTGCCAGCAAAGAGCGGGAGGACTACAATGAGCAGTTCTTC.

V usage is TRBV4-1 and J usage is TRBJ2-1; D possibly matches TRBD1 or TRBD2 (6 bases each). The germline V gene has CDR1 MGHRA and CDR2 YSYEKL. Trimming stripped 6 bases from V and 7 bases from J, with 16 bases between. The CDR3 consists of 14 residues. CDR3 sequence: CASRSGGPGNEQFF. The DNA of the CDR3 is TGCGCCAGCAGGAGTGGGGGGCCGGGGAATGAGCAGTTCTTC.

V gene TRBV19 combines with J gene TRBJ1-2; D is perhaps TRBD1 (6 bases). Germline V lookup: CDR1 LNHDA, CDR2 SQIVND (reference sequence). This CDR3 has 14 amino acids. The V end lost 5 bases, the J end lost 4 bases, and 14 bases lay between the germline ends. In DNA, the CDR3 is TGTGCCAGTAGTGGACAAACAGGGAGCTATGGCTACACCTTC. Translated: CASSGQTGSYGYTF.

CDR3 sequence reads: CASSTGTGYTEAFF. The CDR3 bases are TGTGCCAGCAGCACCGGGACAGGGTACACTGAAGCTTTCTTT. This sequence joins TRBV7-8 and TRBJ1-1; TRBD1 agrees at 9 bases. Per the germline V gene, CDR1 is SGHVS and CDR2 is FQNEAQ. The CDR3 sequence is 14 residues long. The junction had 4 bases not matched to a gene; V was cut back by 5 bases and J by 3 bases.

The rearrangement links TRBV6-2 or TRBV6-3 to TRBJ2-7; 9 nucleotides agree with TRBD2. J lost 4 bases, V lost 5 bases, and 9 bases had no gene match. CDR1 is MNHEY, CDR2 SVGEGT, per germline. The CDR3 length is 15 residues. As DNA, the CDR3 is TGTGCCAGCAGTCCGTCGTGGACTAGCGATTACGAGCAGTACTTC. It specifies CASSPSWTSDYEQYF.

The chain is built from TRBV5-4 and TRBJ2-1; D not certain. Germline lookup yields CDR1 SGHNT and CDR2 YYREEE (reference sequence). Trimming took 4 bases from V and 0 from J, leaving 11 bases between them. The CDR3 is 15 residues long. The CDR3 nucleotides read TGTGCCAGCAGCCCTAGTCTCCGCTCCTACAATGAGCAGTTCTTC. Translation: CASSPSLRSYNEQFF.

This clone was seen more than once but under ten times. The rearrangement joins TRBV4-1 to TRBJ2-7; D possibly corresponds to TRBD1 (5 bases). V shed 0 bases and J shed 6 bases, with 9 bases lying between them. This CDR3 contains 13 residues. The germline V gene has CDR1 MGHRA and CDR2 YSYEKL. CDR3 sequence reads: CASSQEGAGEQYF. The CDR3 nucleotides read TGCGCCAGCAGCCAAGAAGGGGCCGGCGAGCAGTACTTC.

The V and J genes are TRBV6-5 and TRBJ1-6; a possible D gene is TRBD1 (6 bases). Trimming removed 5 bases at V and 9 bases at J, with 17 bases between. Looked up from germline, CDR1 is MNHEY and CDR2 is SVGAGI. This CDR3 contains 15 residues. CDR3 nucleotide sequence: TGTGCCAGCAGTATTGATGGGGGCCGGGGTTCACCCCTCCACTTT. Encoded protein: CASSIDGGRGSPLHF.

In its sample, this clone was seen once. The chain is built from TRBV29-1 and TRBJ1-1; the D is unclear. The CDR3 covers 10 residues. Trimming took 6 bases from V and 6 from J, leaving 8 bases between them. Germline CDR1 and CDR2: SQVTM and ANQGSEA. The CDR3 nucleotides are TGCAGCGTAAGGCGCTCTGAAGCTTTCTTT. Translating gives CSVRRSEAFF.

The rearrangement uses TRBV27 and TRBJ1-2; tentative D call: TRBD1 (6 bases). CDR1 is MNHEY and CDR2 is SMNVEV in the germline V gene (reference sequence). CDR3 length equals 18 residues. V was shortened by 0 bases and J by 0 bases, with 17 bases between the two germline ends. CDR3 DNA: TGTGCCAGCAGTTTATCGTTCGCAGGGGCCTCAGCTAACTATGGCTACACCTTC. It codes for CASSLSFAGASANYGYTF.